Shown below are 13 T cell receptor beta chains from a single sample sequenced in a study of CD8+CD57+ T cells in acquired aplastic anemia. Sequenced patients had shown CD8+CD57+ cell expansion by flow cytometry. Using genomic DNA as the template, TCR beta VDJ and CDR3 profiling was carried out. TCRdb independently ran MiXCR on the reads; one entry per CDR3 protein. The repertoire holds 95,000 to 150,000 distinct CDR3 sequences, roughly 40% seen once, with 2.6% in the top ten. Sequencing was done on a sample of sorted CD4+, CD8+, or CD8+CD57+ T cells (not recorded which) from PBMCs. The receptors were sampled from a human donor with aplastic anemia.

This clonotype was picked up many times. One end of the junction does not line up with germline, which may come from a read error. The chain carries TRBV5-1 and TRBJ2-3; possible D gene TRBD2, 5 bases. This CDR3 region has 13 residues. The V gene's germline CDR1 is SGHRS and CDR2 YFSETQ. CDR3: CASSPGGTDTQYF. CDR3 nucleotide sequence: TGTGCCAGCAGCCCCGGGGGCACAGATACGCAGTATTTT.

The CDR3 bases are TGCAGTGCTAGATGGACAGATACGCAGTATTTT. Its protein is CSARWTDTQYF. The chain uses TRBV20-1 and TRBJ2-3, with D hard to call. V was pared by 2 bases and J by 3 bases, with 3 bases between. Germline V gives CDR1 DFQATT, CDR2 SNEGSKA (reference sequence). The CDR3 covers 11 residues.

The chain uses TRBV2 and TRBJ1-1; no clear D. The CDR3 runs to 10 residues. Trimming removed 8 bases at V and 9 bases at J, with 10 bases between. Germline V gives CDR1 SNHLY, CDR2 FYNNEI. CDR3 DNA: TGTGCCAGCGTAGTGGGTAAAGCTTTCTTT. Translated: CASVVGKAFF. Looking up the rest from reference TRBV2 and TRBJ1-1 gives the full variable domain: EPEVTQTPSHQVTQMGQEVILRCVPISNHLYFYWYRQILGQKVEFLVSFYNNEISEKSEIFDDQFSVERPDGSNFTLKIRSTKLEDSAMYFCASVVGKAFFGQGTRLTVV.

The chain uses TRBV19 and TRBJ2-1; TRBD2 aligns across 9 bases. Germline V gives CDR1 LNHDA, CDR2 SQIVND (reference sequence). This CDR3 region has 15 residues. V dropped 9 bases and J dropped 0; count of bases not matched to a gene: 6. The CDR3 DNA sequence: TGTGCCAGCCGCGGGGGGGATAGCTCCTACAATGAGCAGTTCTTC. Translation: CASRGGDSSYNEQFF. The complete variable domain, with remaining parts taken from reference TRBV19 and TRBJ2-1, reads DGGITQSPKYLFRKEGQNVTLSCEQNLNHDAMYWYRQDPGQGLRLIYYSQIVNDFQKGDIAEGYSVSREKKESFPLTVTSAQKNPTAFYLCASRGGDSSYNEQFFGPGTRLTVL.

CDR3: CASSIAGWLPYEQYF. Written as DNA, the CDR3 is TGTGCCAGTAGTATAGCAGGGTGGTTGCCCTACGAGCAGTACTTC. This chain joins TRBV19 and TRBJ2-7; possibly TRBD1 for D (5 bases). V lost 1 base and J 2 bases, leaving 12 bases between the germline ends. The germline CDR1 and CDR2 sequences are LNHDA and SQIVND (reference sequence). The CDR3 length is 15 residues.

The chain is built from TRBV19 and TRBJ1-2; no definite D call. The CDR3 is 14 residues long. Trimming took off 3 bases at V and 4 bases at J, with 12 bases between the two ends. Germline CDR1 is LNHDA and CDR2 is SQIVND (reference sequence). CDR3 sequence: CASSIVGESYGYTF. DNA for the CDR3: TGTGCCAGTAGTATTGTTGGAGAAAGCTATGGCTACACCTTC.

As to this clonotype: The CDR3 end shows no conserved phenylalanine or tryptophan, and so a read error is likely. The chain uses TRBV7-8 and TRBJ1-1; D gene ambiguous. V lost 7 bases to trimming and J lost 5 bases, with 8 bases between them. There are 11 residues in the CDR3. The germline V gene encodes CDR1 SGHVS and CDR2 FQNEAQ. The CDR3 protein is CASNGRTEAFL. The CDR3 bases are TGTGCCAGCAACGGGAGGACTGAAGCTTTCCTT.

J is TRBJ1-1 and V is TRBV10-1; D is ambiguous. The germline V and J ends were trimmed by 3 bases and 4 bases, with 18 bases remaining between them. The CDR3 is 16 amino acids. Germline assignment: CDR1 WNHNN and CDR2 SYGVQD (reference sequence). CDR3: CASSDYGREGPTEAFF. CDR3 in DNA: TGCGCCAGCAGTGATTACGGAAGGGAAGGGCCCACTGAAGCTTTCTTT.

To note about this clonotype: A read error may be the cause here, since a much bigger clone is one base away. The chain uses TRBV4-2 and TRBJ2-7, with 12 positions matching TRBD2. CDR1 is LGHNA, CDR2 YNFKEQ, per germline. With V trimmed by 1 base and J by 4 bases, 11 bases remained unmatched. The CDR3 loop spans 18 amino acids. The CDR3 protein is CASSQGLLLAGGSYEQYF. The CDR3 nucleotides are TGTGCCAGCAGCCAAGGCCTCCTGCTAGCGGGGGGGTCTTACGAGCAGTACTTC.

In its sample, this clonotype was seen a few times. V is TRBV6-1 and J is TRBJ1-5; perhaps TRBD1 as D (5 bases). Between the trimmed V and J ends, which lost 7 bases and 4 bases, there was a span of 17 bases. Germline-derived CDR1 and CDR2 are MNHNS and SASEGT. The CDR3 runs 15 residues. The CDR3 loop is CASIAGGTLNQPQHF. The CDR3 DNA reads TGTGCCAGCATAGCTGGGGGTACGTTAAATCAGCCCCAGCATTTT.

The chain recombines TRBV10-3 with TRBJ1-2; 8 positions agree with TRBD1. The junction had 8 bases not matched to a gene; V was cut back by 3 bases and J by 2 bases. Germline CDR1 and CDR2: ENHRY and SYGVKD. CDR3 length: 16 amino acids. DNA of the CDR3: TGTGCCATCAGTGAACCGGGACAGGCAGGGAACTATGGCTACACCTTC. This encodes CAISEPGQAGNYGYTF.

This clonotype occurred once. A read error may explain this, as a much larger clone is one base away. The V gene is TRBV12-3 or TRBV12-4, the J gene TRBJ2-2; D is unresolved. The CDR3 is made up of 14 amino acids. The CDR3 reads CASSSASNIGELFF. The CDR3 DNA follows: TGTGCCAGCAGCTCGGCTTCGAACATCGGGGAGCTGTTTTTT.

The table lists this clonotype with many counts. V usage is TRBV7-8 and J usage is TRBJ2-2; possible D gene TRBD2, 5 bases. Trimming removed 6 bases from V and 2 bases from J, with 19 bases in between. This CDR3 contains 17 residues. Germline loops: CDR1 SGHVS, CDR2 FQNEAQ. CDR3 DNA: TGTGCCAGCAGATTAAGCATCTCCGGACTTAACACCGGGGAGCTGTTTTTT. This gives the protein CASRLSISGLNTGELFF.